The 32 T cell receptor beta chains below all came from one sample that was sequenced in a study of shared clonotypes between healthy human individuals (dated by TCRdb to between 2020 and 2021). The method behind the library was the immunoSEQ multiplex PCR assay. TCRdb took this table from immuneACCESS and kept in-frame rearrangements with V and J called. Such tables lack part of the clones; where checked against another copy, unresolved V genes explain under half of the gap, and the rest is unexplained. The sample contains about 770,000 clones, approximately 72% of them found a single time. The top ten hold about 1.7% of the sample. The sequencing input was memory CD4+ T cells sorted from blood. The cell subset or site label on this specimen signifies: CD45RA-negative fraction. The receptors stem from a woman in her 30s in good health.

DNA for the CDR3: TGTGCCAGCAGTCCAAGCGGGTCGAGCTCCTACGAGCAGTACTTC. The encoded protein is CASSPSGSSSYEQYF. V usage is TRBV25-1 and J usage is TRBJ2-7; D is perhaps TRBD2 (6 bases). CDR1 is MGHDK and CDR2 is SYGVNS in the germline V gene. The CDR3 covers 15 residues. Trimming cost V 5 bases and J 0 bases, with 14 bases left between them.

V and J are TRBV7-2 and TRBJ2-1; D ambiguous. Trimming cost V 5 bases and J 14 bases, with 22 bases left between them. This CDR3 is 14 amino acids long. Germline V gene sequence: CDR1 SGHTA, CDR2 FQGNSA. CDR3 protein: CASSPHYPETSKFF. The CDR3, as DNA: TGTGCCAGCAGCCCACATTACCCGGAGACGTCGAAGTTCTTC.

The chain links TRBV5-6 to TRBJ2-1; possible D gene TRBD2, 6 bases. The CDR3 consists of 14 residues. Trimming took off 0 bases at V and 6 bases at J, with 10 bases between the two ends. Germline lookup yields CDR1 SGHDT and CDR2 YYEEEE. The CDR3 loop reads CASSLGGGSNEQFF. DNA of the CDR3: TGTGCCAGCAGCTTGGGTGGAGGGAGCAATGAGCAGTTCTTC.

The chain combines TRBV28 with TRBJ2-1; tentatively, D is TRBD1 or TRBD2 (5 bases each). The germline CDR1 and CDR2 sequences are MDHEN and SYDVKM. The CDR3 totals 12 residues. V shed 3 bases and J shed 10 bases, with 10 bases lying between them. The CDR3 sequence: CASSFRGVEQFF. CDR3 sequence (DNA): TGTGCCAGCAGTTTTCGAGGGGTCGAGCAGTTCTTC.

The rearrangement uses TRBV7-7 and TRBJ2-3; unclear D gene. There are 14 residues in the CDR3. The V gene's germline CDR1 is SSHAT and CDR2 FNYEAQ (reference sequence). Trimming cost V 1 base and J 4 bases, with 9 bases left between them. The CDR3 DNA reads as TGTGCCAGCAGCTTAGAGGGCTACCCAGATACGCAGTATTTT. It encodes CASSLEGYPDTQYF.

The rearrangement joins TRBV2 to TRBJ2-3; D possibly corresponds to TRBD2 (6 bases). The CDR3 runs 16 residues. In germline, CDR1 is SNHLY, CDR2 FYNNEI. V was clipped by 4 bases and J by 1 base, with 15 bases between them. In DNA, the CDR3 is TGTGCCAGCAGTGTCTGGGTAGCGGCAGGCACAGATACGCAGTATTTT. Translated, it gives CASSVWVAAGTDTQYF. Full variable domain (rest looked up from reference TRBV2 and TRBJ2-3): EPEVTQTPSHQVTQMGQEVILRCVPISNHLYFYWYRQILGQKVEFLVSFYNNEISEKSEIFDDQFSVERPDGSNFTLKIRSTKLEDSAMYFCASSVWVAAGTDTQYFGPGTRLTVL.

The rearrangement links TRBV15 to TRBJ2-2, with TRBD1 matching 8 bases. Germline assignment: CDR1 LNHNV and CDR2 YYDKDF (reference sequence). Trimming removed 1 base from V and 3 bases from J; junction bases left unmatched: 4. The CDR3 runs 16 residues. The CDR3 nucleotides are TGTGCCACCAGCAGAGGAATACAGGGGGACACCGGGGAGCTGTTTTTT. Its protein is CATSRGIQGDTGELFF.

This sequence joins TRBV28 and TRBJ2-2; D is uncertain. Germline values: CDR1 MDHEN, CDR2 SYDVKM. CDR3 length: 16 residues. Trimming removed 4 bases at V and 0 bases at J, with 12 bases between. CDR3 nucleotide sequence: TGTGCCAGCAGTTGGGCGAGCGAGCCGAACACCGGGGAGCTGTTTTTT. Its protein product is CASSWASEPNTGELFF.

This clone has a handful of counts. This chain connects TRBV28 to TRBJ2-7; D gene uncertain. Per the germline V gene, CDR1 is MDHEN and CDR2 is SYDVKM. The CDR3 extends over 15 amino acids. V gave up 3 bases and J gave up 3 bases, with 15 bases separating them. In DNA form, the CDR3 reads TGTGCCAGCAGTTTCAGTGGCGACGGCAGCTACGAGCAGTACTTC. This translates into CASSFSGDGSYEQYF.

The rearrangement uses TRBV7-8 and TRBJ2-3; D could derive from TRBD1 or TRBD2 (6 bases each). The CDR3 has 22 residues. Per germline, CDR1 SGHVS and CDR2 FQNEAQ. Trimming stripped 5 bases from V and 0 bases from J, with 33 bases between. CDR3 amino acids: CASSLGTAGAKFTITSTDTQYF. The CDR3 DNA follows: TGTGCCAGCAGCCTGGGGACTGCAGGGGCTAAGTTTACTATAACTAGCACAGATACGCAGTATTTT.

J is TRBJ1-1 and V is TRBV6-5; D remains ambiguous. V lost 11 bases and J 5 bases, leaving 15 bases between the germline ends. The germline V gene encodes CDR1 MNHEY and CDR2 SVGAGI. CDR3 length equals 12 residues. The CDR3 region has the DNA TGTGCCGTACGGCGAGGGAGTACTGAAGCTTTCTTT. Amino acids: CAVRRGSTEAFF.

V gene TRBV7-8 combines with J gene TRBJ2-1; D remains ambiguous. The CDR3 loop spans 13 amino acids. Germline V CDR1 and CDR2: SGHVS, FQNEAQ. Between the trimmed V and J ends, which lost 1 base and 10 bases, there was a span of 11 bases. CDR3: CASSLVVGWEQFF. CDR3 bases: TGTGCCAGCAGCTTAGTAGTCGGGTGGGAGCAGTTCTTC.

V gene TRBV27 combines with J gene TRBJ2-7; 10 bases are shared with TRBD1. The germline CDR1 and CDR2 sequences are MNHEY and SMNVEV (reference sequence). This CDR3 comprises 15 residues. V lost 6 bases and J lost 6; bases outside the gene matches: 11. The CDR3 protein is CASRTRQGAGGEQYF. Written as DNA, the CDR3 is TGTGCCAGCAGAACGAGACAGGGGGCGGGTGGCGAGCAGTACTTC.

The chain joins TRBV5-1 to TRBJ2-5; D not certain. There are 12 residues in the CDR3. Germline CDR1 reads SGHRS; CDR2 reads YFSETQ. The V gene lost 4 bases and the J gene lost 2 bases, with 6 bases spanning the gap. CDR3 amino acids: CASSAQQETQYF. Written as DNA, the CDR3 is TGCGCCAGCAGCGCTCAACAAGAGACCCAGTACTTC.

The chain links TRBV7-9 to TRBJ1-1; the D gene is possibly TRBD1 (5 bases). Germline assignment: CDR1 SEHNR and CDR2 FQNEAQ (reference sequence). The CDR3 loop spans 17 amino acids. Trimming removed 5 bases from V and 0 bases from J, with 19 bases in between. Here the CDR3 DNA reads TGTGCCAGCAGCCATATTCGAGACAGCTTTATGAACACTGAAGCTTTCTTT. It yields the protein CASSHIRDSFMNTEAFF.

This chain uses TRBV18 with TRBJ1-2; 7 nucleotides align to TRBD1. This CDR3 spans 16 amino acids. V was clipped by 5 bases and J by 4 bases; unmatched bases: 13. Germline CDR1 reads KGHSH; CDR2 reads LQKENI. Written as DNA, the CDR3 is TGTGCCAGCTCATCAGCCGGGACAGATAAATCCTATGGCTACACCTTC. This gives the protein CASSSAGTDKSYGYTF.

The chain carries TRBV5-8 and TRBJ2-7; 9 positions agree with TRBD1. This CDR3 has 15 residues. After removal of 0 bases from V and 5 bases from J, the junction contained 6 bases not matched to a gene. Germline V CDR1 and CDR2: SGHTS, YDEGEE. The DNA of the CDR3 is TGTGCCAGCAGCTTGGGGACAGGGGCTATAAACGAGCAGTACTTC. Translation gives CASSLGTGAINEQYF.

The chain links TRBV18 to TRBJ1-1; D not resolved. The CDR3 consists of 17 residues. Germline CDR1 is KGHSH and CDR2 is LQKENI. Trimming left V 3 bases short and J 0 bases short, with 17 bases between. The CDR3 DNA reads TGTGCCAGCTCACCTCCGGGGAGCTCAAACATGAACACTGAAGCTTTCTTT. Its protein is CASSPPGSSNMNTEAFF.

The rearrangement uses TRBV28 and TRBJ2-1; 10 positions agree with TRBD2. Unmatched junction bases numbered 11, after V lost 8 bases and J lost 7 bases. The CDR3 consists of 15 residues. The germline V gene has CDR1 MDHEN and CDR2 SYDVKM. In DNA, the CDR3 is TGTGCCAGCTATAAGCGGGAGGGCCTTGGGAATGAGCAGTTCTTC. It encodes CASYKREGLGNEQFF.

V is TRBV21-1 and J is TRBJ2-7; the D segment call TRBD2 is taken from the table without a DNA check. TRBV21-1 is shown as a pseudogene. There are 16 residues in the CDR3. CDR3 protein: CASSKYHRLLSHEQYF. The CDR3 DNA follows: TGTGCCAGCAGCAAATATCACCGACTATTATCCCACGAGCAGTACTTC.

The chain recombines TRBV10-1 with TRBJ2-3; D unresolved. CDR1 and CDR2 from the germline V gene are WNHNN and SYGVQD (reference sequence). The length of the CDR3 is 12 residues. V gave up 4 bases and J gave up 3 bases, with 5 bases separating them. Here the CDR3 reads CASSGPTDTQYF. The CDR3 nucleotides are TGCGCCAGCAGTGGACCGACAGATACGCAGTATTTT.

CDR3 DNA: TGTGCCACCAGCAGAGGCCTTGGTTCTAACAATCAGCCCCAGCATTTT. Protein: CATSRGLGSNNQPQHF. This sequence joins TRBV15 and TRBJ1-5, with no clear D. From germline, CDR1 is LNHNV and CDR2 YYDKDF (reference sequence). The ends were cut back, 1 base at V and 3 bases at J, with 13 bases in the middle. The CDR3 extends over 16 amino acids.

The chain is built from TRBV6-6 and TRBJ2-2; D is unresolved. Germline V lookup: CDR1 MNHNY, CDR2 SVGAGI (reference sequence). V lost 7 bases, J lost 6 bases, and 9 bases lay in between. The CDR3 consists of 12 residues. The CDR3 is CASTLGAGELFF. The CDR3 DNA follows: TGTGCCAGCACCCTCGGTGCCGGGGAGCTGTTTTTT.

About this clone: This could be a read error, since a much larger clone is one nucleotide away. At the DNA level, this CDR3 is encoded by other sequences in the same sample as well. The V gene is TRBV5-1, the J gene TRBJ2-1; tentatively, D is TRBD2 (6 bases). The CDR3 is 15 amino acids. The ends were cut back, 4 bases at V and 0 bases at J, with 11 bases in the middle. The germline CDR1 and CDR2 sequences are SGHRS and YFSETQ. The CDR3 DNA follows: TGCGCCAGCAGCCGGGACTCCTACTCCTACAATGAGCAGTTCTTC. Its protein product is CASSRDSYSYNEQFF.

This clone appeared once. Here the CDR3 reads CASSLIGREQFF. The CDR3 nucleotides are TGTGCCAGCAGTTTAATCGGCAGGGAGCAGTTCTTC. The J gene is TRBJ2-1, the V gene TRBV28, with D unclear. CDR1 and CDR2 (germline): MDHEN, SYDVKM. V was clipped by 2 bases and J by 10 bases, with 9 bases between them. The CDR3 is 12 residues long.

Of note for this clone: It is likely a read error: a sequence one base away is far more abundant. Other DNA variants within this sample encode the same CDR3. The rearrangement uses TRBV5-6 and TRBJ2-7, with D hard to call. Germline-derived CDR1 and CDR2 are SGHDT and YYEEEE. The ends were cut back, 5 bases at V and 0 bases at J, with 12 bases in the middle. This CDR3 has 14 residues. The CDR3 is CASSTKVRSYEQYF. The DNA for the CDR3 is TGTGCCAGCAGTACGAAGGTTCGCTCCTACGAGCAGTACTTC.

The chain combines TRBV5-6 with TRBJ2-6, with 14 positions matching TRBD2. CDR3 length: 18 amino acids. CDR1 and CDR2 (germline): SGHDT, YYEEEE. V was pared by 4 bases and J by 3 bases, with 6 bases of the junction left unmatched. Here the CDR3 reads CASSKGLAGVRGANVLTF. The CDR3 DNA sequence: TGTGCCAGCAGCAAGGGACTAGCGGGAGTTCGTGGGGCCAACGTCCTGACTTTC. Full variable domain (rest looked up from reference TRBV5-6 and TRBJ2-6): DAGVTQSPTHLIKTRGQQVTLRCSPKSGHDTVSWYQQALGQGPQFIFQYYEEEERQRGNFPDRFSGHQFPNYSSELNVNALLLGDSALYLCASSKGLAGVRGANVLTFGAGSRLTVL.

This clone was detected a few times. The chain employs TRBV6-1 and TRBJ2-7, with 11 bases identical to TRBD1. Trimming took 7 bases from V and 7 from J; bases not matched to a gene: 6. Germline V CDR1 and CDR2: MNHNS, SASEGT. CDR3 length: 13 amino acids. The CDR3 nucleotides read TGTGCCAGCACCCGGACAGGGGGCTTAGAGCAGTACTTC. This encodes CASTRTGGLEQYF.

This chain uses TRBV27 with TRBJ2-5; possibly TRBD2 for D (6 bases). Trimming took off 6 bases at V and 0 bases at J, with 14 bases between the two ends. The CDR3 is 15 residues long. The germline gives CDR1 MNHEY, CDR2 SMNVEV (reference sequence). Written as DNA, the CDR3 is TGTGCCAGCAGCCGATCTGGGGGGAACCAAGAGACCCAGTACTTC. It encodes CASSRSGGNQETQYF.

This clone was counted a single time. The CDR3 DNA reads as TGTGCCAGCAGGGACAAGGGACTAGCGATGACGGATACGCAGTATTTT. It translates to CASRDKGLAMTDTQYF. V is TRBV5-6 and J is TRBJ2-3, with 10 bases matching TRBD2. The CDR3 extends over 16 amino acids. Germline V CDR1 and CDR2: SGHDT, YYEEEE. Trimming cost V 5 bases and J 6 bases; bases outside gene matches: 12.

This clone occurred a few times. This rearrangement joins TRBV10-3 to TRBJ2-5; tentatively, D is TRBD1 (5 bases). Trimming left V 6 bases short and J 4 bases short, with 18 bases between. CDR1 ENHRY and CDR2 SYGVKD come from the germline V gene. This CDR3 is 15 amino acids long. The CDR3 nucleotides are TGTGCCATCAGCGCGAATCTAGGGGTGGCAGAGACCCAGTACTTC. It codes for CAISANLGVAETQYF.

V usage is TRBV5-4 and J usage is TRBJ2-2; perhaps TRBD2 as D (5 bases). Germline values: CDR1 SGHNT, CDR2 YYREEE (reference sequence). V was trimmed by 6 bases and J by 2 bases, leaving 11 bases between them. The CDR3 is 14 residues long. Here the CDR3 DNA reads TGTGCCAGCATAGCGCTCCACAACACCGGGGAGCTGTTTTTT. Protein sequence: CASIALHNTGELFF. Together with reference TRBV5-4 and TRBJ2-2, the CDR3 gives the full variable domain: ETGVTQSPTHLIKTRGQQVTLRCSSQSGHNTVSWYQQALGQGPQFIFQYYREEENGRGNFPPRFSGLQFPNYSSELNVNALELDDSALYLCASIALHNTGELFFGEGSRLTVL.